The T cell receptor beta chain under discussion was sequenced for a study of T cell changes during pregnancy in multiple sclerosis. Sequenced by immunoSEQ multiplex PCR; TCRdb stores in-frame clones only, minus some. The sample has 35,000 to 45,000 clones, roughly 84% seen once; the top ten hold 4.1%. The V and J ends lost 5 bases and 1 base respectively, with 14 bases between them. Germline V gene data show CDR1 as SEHNR and CDR2 as FQNEAQ (reference sequence). CDR3 length: 15 amino acids. This sequence was found in a female donor with multiple sclerosis, enrolled in a pregnancy study. Source: CD8+ T cells from peripheral blood mononuclear cells, taken in the first trimester of pregnancy. This chain connects TRBV7-9 to TRBJ1-1, with a tentative D call TRBD1 (6 bases). CDR3 amino acids: CASSLRGSRNTEAFF. The CDR3 DNA sequence: TGTGCCAGCAGCCTCAGGGGCAGTAGGAACACTGAAGCTTTCTTT.